One and the same sample provided the 9 T cell receptor beta chains below, sequenced in a study of shared clonotypes between healthy human individuals. Sequenced by immunoSEQ multiplex PCR; TCRdb stores in-frame clones only, minus some. This table holds 2.5 million or so clones, roughly 92% found once. Source material: naive CD4+ T cells sorted from blood. Regarding subset: CD45RA+ positively selected. The receptors originated from a man aged 18 to 35 in good health.

The chain is built from TRBV11-2 and TRBJ2-4; 9 bases align to TRBD2. This CDR3 contains 14 residues. CDR1 and CDR2 (germline): SGHAT, FQNNGV. Germline trimming cut 0 bases from V and 11 bases from J; bases unmatched to any gene: 5. The CDR3 DNA is TGTGCCAGCAGCTTAGATAGGCGGGGGGGACTTCAGTACTTC. This codes for CASSLDRRGGLQYF. The full variable domain, its missing parts supplied by reference TRBV11-2 and TRBJ2-4, is EAGVAQSPRYKIIEKRQSVAFWCNPISGHATLYWYQQILGQGPKLLIQFQNNGVVDDSQLPKDRFSAERLKGVDSTLKIQPAKLEDSAVYLCASSLDRRGGLQYFGAGTRLSVL.

This clone was picked up one time. The V and J genes are TRBV11-1 and TRBJ1-4; D is perhaps TRBD1 (6 bases). CDR1 is SGHAT and CDR2 is FQDESV in the germline V gene (reference sequence). The CDR3 has 14 residues. The V end lost 7 bases, the J end lost 8 bases, and 17 bases lay between the germline ends. CDR3 coding DNA: TGTGCCAGCACTAAGGGGGTTTTGGACGAAAAACTGTTTTTT. Amino acid sequence: CASTKGVLDEKLFF.

The table lists this clone with a count of one. The chain recombines TRBV27 with TRBJ1-5; D is unclear. The CDR3 is 16 residues long. Germline CDR1 and CDR2: MNHEY and SMNVEV (reference sequence). Trimming cost V 0 bases and J 2 bases, with 11 bases left between them. The CDR3 reads CASSLSASPGNQPQHF. The CDR3 DNA sequence: TGTGCCAGCAGTTTATCGGCATCTCCGGGCAATCAGCCCCAGCATTTT.

V usage is TRBV6-1 and J usage is TRBJ2-3; 11 nucleotides line up with TRBD1. After removal of 4 bases from V and 2 bases from J, the junction contained 5 bases not matched to a gene. The CDR3 spans 16 residues. Germline CDR1 is MNHNS and CDR2 is SASEGT. The CDR3 here is CASSVGTGGATDTQYF. Here the CDR3 DNA reads TGTGCCAGCAGTGTTGGGACAGGGGGAGCCACAGATACGCAGTATTTT.

V gene TRBV28 combines with J gene TRBJ2-5; TRBD1 agrees at 7 bases. The last part of the DNA fits TRBJ2-7 better; the J call may be wrong. Looked up from germline, CDR1 is MDHEN and CDR2 is SYDVKM. CDR3 length: 14 residues. As DNA, the CDR3 is TGTGCCAGCAGTTTACTCGACAGGGTAGGCGAGCAGTACTTC. The encoded protein is CASSLLDRVGEQYF.

The chain combines TRBV30 with TRBJ1-2, with TRBD1 matching 11 bases. The germline V gene has CDR1 GTSNPN and CDR2 SVGIG (reference sequence). The CDR3 runs to 14 residues. Trimming took 5 bases from V and 4 from J; bases not matched to a gene: 6. The CDR3 nucleotides are TGTGCCTGGGGCCGGGACAGGGGGTCCTATGGCTACACCTTC. It yields the protein CAWGRDRGSYGYTF.

The J gene is TRBJ2-2, the V gene TRBV2; no firm D call. V lost 4 bases and J lost 5, with 11 bases in between. CDR3 length: 14 amino acids. Germline V gene data show CDR1 as SNHLY and CDR2 as FYNNEI. The CDR3 loop is CASSGTAGTGELFF. As DNA, the CDR3 is TGTGCCAGCAGTGGGACCGCAGGAACCGGGGAGCTGTTTTTT.

This chain connects TRBV7-8 to TRBJ2-5; the match to TRBD2 covers 7 bases. J was trimmed by 2 bases and V by 3 bases; bases with no gene match: 15. The CDR3 runs 18 residues. Germline lookup yields CDR1 SGHVS and CDR2 FQNEAQ. This chain's CDR3 is CASSFFRRTSTLQETQYF. The DNA of the CDR3 is TGTGCCAGCAGCTTTTTTAGGAGGACTAGTACCCTACAAGAGACCCAGTACTTC.

This clone appeared a single time. The chain links TRBV5-5 to TRBJ1-5, with 9 bases aligning to TRBD1. Germline loops: CDR1 SGHKS, CDR2 YYEKEE (reference sequence). Trimming cost V 0 bases and J 7 bases; bases outside gene matches: 5. The CDR3 totals 15 residues. The CDR3 here is CASSLGQGVGQPQHF. The DNA of the CDR3 is TGTGCCAGCAGCTTGGGACAGGGGGTCGGGCAGCCCCAGCATTTT.